A single sample gave rise to the 15 T cell receptor beta chains below, sequenced in a study of Graves' ophthalmopathy and Graves' hyperthyroidism. Amplified material comprised TCR beta CDR3 regions derived from RNA transcripts. A first-round RT-PCR used HTBI primers, followed by a second-round multiplex PCR. Using its own MiXCR run on the multiplex PCR reads, TCRdb lists one record per CDR3 protein. The repertoire holds around 1,000,000 distinct CDR3 sequences, with 36% as singletons. What was sequenced was peripheral blood or thyroid tissue (not recorded which). These receptor sequences come from an adult man with Graves' hyperthyroidism.

The rearrangement joins TRBV10-3 to TRBJ2-5; tentatively, D is TRBD2 (6 bases). The CDR3 extends over 16 amino acids. V lost 10 bases and J lost 0, with 21 bases in between. Germline V gene data show CDR1 as ENHRY and CDR2 as SYGVKD. The DNA for the CDR3 is TGTGCCAGCACCGATCCGGGGACTTCGTACCAAGAGACCCAGTACTTC. Its translation is CASTDPGTSYQETQYF.

This clonotype has at least ten counts. The V and J genes are TRBV5-4 and TRBJ2-7, with no clear D. Deletions cut 1 base from V and 4 bases from J, with 12 bases between. There are 14 residues in the CDR3. Per germline, CDR1 SGHNT and CDR2 YYREEE (reference sequence). The CDR3 nucleotides read TGTGCCAGCAGCTTGTCTTTGGACCCGTACGAGCAGTACTTC. It yields the protein CASSLSLDPYEQYF.

The chain links TRBV7-2 to TRBJ2-7; the match to TRBD2 covers 11 bases. This CDR3 region has 14 residues. With 5 bases clipped from V and 8 bases from J, the junction kept 8 bases outside the gene matches. CDR1 SGHTA and CDR2 FQGNSA come from the germline V gene. The DNA of the CDR3 is TGTGCCAGCAGCCCGCCAACTAGCGGGAGTAAGCAGTACTTC. It specifies CASSPPTSGSKQYF.

With respect to this clonotype: A junction boundary mismatches the germline segment, possibly from a read error. The chain carries TRBV7-2 and TRBJ1-5; no clear D. This CDR3 is 16 amino acids long. CDR1 and CDR2 (germline): SGHTA, FQGNSA. CDR3 sequence reads: CASSQEWISGNQPQHF. Written as DNA, the CDR3 is TGCGCCAGCAGCCAAGAATGGATTTCCGGCAATCAGCCCCAGCATTTT.

This clonotype was observed a handful of times. CDR3 loop: CASSQEAPHSGANVLTF. DNA of the CDR3: TGCGCCAGCAGCCAAGAGGCTCCCCACTCTGGGGCCAACGTCCTGACTTTC. This chain connects TRBV4-3 to TRBJ2-6; D remains unclear. V lost 0 bases and J lost 0, with 9 bases in between. Germline V gives CDR1 LGHNA, CDR2 YSLEER. The CDR3 runs to 17 residues.

Ten or more counts support this clonotype. The chain joins TRBV7-8 to TRBJ1-5; D uncertain. The V end lost 4 bases, the J end lost 6 bases, and 7 bases lay between the germline ends. The CDR3 is made up of 12 amino acids. From germline, CDR1 is SGHVS and CDR2 FQNEAQ. Here the CDR3 DNA reads TGTGCCAGCAGCTCCACGATTCAGCCCCAGCATTTT. As protein: CASSSTIQPQHF.

This clonotype appeared many times. The chain has TRBV7-9 and TRBJ2-5; D is possibly TRBD1 (6 bases). With 3 bases removed from V and 5 bases from J, the gap between germline ends came to 10 bases. The CDR3 runs to 13 residues. Looked up from germline, CDR1 is SEHNR and CDR2 is FQNEAQ (reference sequence). The CDR3 bases are TGTGCCAGCAGCTTGGGACACCCCGAGACCCAGTACTTC. Its translation is CASSLGHPETQYF.

This clonotype has ten or more counts. The chain is built from TRBV7-3 and TRBJ1-1; 7 bases align to TRBD1. CDR1 SGHTA and CDR2 FQGTGA come from the germline V gene. CDR3 length: 14 residues. After removal of 5 bases from V and 4 bases from J, the junction contained 7 bases not matched to a gene. The CDR3 nucleotides are TGTGCCAGCAGCCCCCAGGGGGTGGGCACTGAAGCTTTCTTT. Amino acids: CASSPQGVGTEAFF.

This clonotype was picked up one time. The rearrangement uses TRBV10-3 and TRBJ2-5; 10 bases line up with TRBD2. In germline, CDR1 is ENHRY, CDR2 SYGVKD. The CDR3 contains 16 residues. The V and J ends lost 10 bases and 0 bases, in that order; junction bases with no gene match: 11. The CDR3 DNA reads as TGTGCCAGCAGCCCCGGGACTAGCGAGTACCAAGAGACCCAGTACTTC. It codes for CASSPGTSEYQETQYF.

This clonotype was counted ten times or more. The J gene is TRBJ1-2, the V gene TRBV20-1; D gene uncertain. CDR1 is DFQATT and CDR2 is SNEGSKA in the germline V gene (reference sequence). The CDR3 spans 13 residues. The V end lost 6 bases, the J end lost 0 bases, and 11 bases lay between the germline ends. The CDR3 nucleotides read TGCAGTGCCACCGGACGGACTAACTATGGCTACACCTTC. Its protein is CSATGRTNYGYTF.

In its sample, this clonotype was seen a few times. This chain connects TRBV6-5 to TRBJ1-2; 8 bases agree with TRBD1. CDR1 is MNHEY and CDR2 is SVGAGI in the germline V gene. The V gene end was trimmed by 5 bases and the J gene end by 3 bases; junction bases not matched to a gene: 8. CDR3 length: 15 amino acids. Here the CDR3 reads CASSEEAGGDYGYTF. The DNA of the CDR3 is TGTGCCAGCAGTGAAGAGGCAGGGGGCGACTATGGCTACACCTTC.

In this sample, this clonotype turned up many times. The V and J genes are TRBV5-1 and TRBJ2-7, with a weak D call TRBD1 (5 bases). Germline-derived CDR1 and CDR2 are SGHRS and YFSETQ. The germline V and J ends were trimmed by 3 bases and 5 bases, with 9 bases remaining between them. This CDR3 comprises 12 residues. The CDR3 sequence is CASSSGYHEQYF. For the CDR3, the DNA is TGCGCCAGCAGCTCAGGGTATCACGAGCAGTACTTC.

As for this clonotype: No DNA is shown, since the ends of the CDR3 on it are uncertain; the CDR3 is the one TCRdb lists. This chain joins TRBV7-2 and TRBJ2-5; the D call in the table, TRBD1, was not verified against the DNA. Germline lookup yields CDR1 SGHTA and CDR2 FQGNSA. The CDR3 region is 24 residues in length, termini included. The CDR3 sequence: CASSEFPGRDRYNEQFFGPGTQYF.

This chain links TRBV19 with TRBJ1-4; tentative D call: TRBD1 (5 bases). CDR3 size: 15 residues. The germline V and J ends were trimmed by 4 bases and 8 bases, with 17 bases remaining between them. Germline CDR1 and CDR2: LNHDA and SQIVND (reference sequence). CDR3 sequence: CASSTSGAGHEKLFF. CDR3 sequence (DNA): TGTGCCAGTAGTACCTCCGGGGCAGGGCACGAAAAACTGTTTTTT.

Comments on this clonotype: With a much larger clone just one base away, this may be a read error. The conserved closing phenylalanine or tryptophan is absent in this CDR3, likely reflecting a read error. J is TRBJ1-2 and V is TRBV7-8, with a tentative D call TRBD1 (6 bases). This CDR3 has 16 residues. V dropped 5 bases and J dropped 2 bases, with 18 bases sitting between them. The germline gives CDR1 SGHVS, CDR2 FQNEAQ. CDR3 DNA sequence: TGTGCCAGCAGCCCCATACAGGGTTTTTTGAACTATGGCTACACCTGC. Translation: CASSPIQGFLNYGYTC.